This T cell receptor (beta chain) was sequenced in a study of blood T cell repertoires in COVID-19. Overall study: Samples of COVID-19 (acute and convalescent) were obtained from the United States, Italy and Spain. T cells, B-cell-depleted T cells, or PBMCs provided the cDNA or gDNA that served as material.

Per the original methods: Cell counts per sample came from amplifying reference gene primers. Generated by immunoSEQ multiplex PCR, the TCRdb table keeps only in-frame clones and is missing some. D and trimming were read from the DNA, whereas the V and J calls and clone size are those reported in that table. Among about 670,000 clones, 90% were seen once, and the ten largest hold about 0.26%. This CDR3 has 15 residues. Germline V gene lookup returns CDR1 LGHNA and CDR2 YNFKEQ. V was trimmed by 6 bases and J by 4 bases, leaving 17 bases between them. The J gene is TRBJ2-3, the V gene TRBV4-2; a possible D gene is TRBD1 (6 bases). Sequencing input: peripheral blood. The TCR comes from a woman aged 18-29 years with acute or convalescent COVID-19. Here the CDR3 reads CASRNREGRADTQYF. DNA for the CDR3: TGTGCCAGCAGAAACAGGGAAGGGCGCGCAGATACGCAGTATTTT.